This T cell receptor beta chain was identified during a study of blood T cell repertoires in COVID-19. This table comes from immunoSEQ multiplex PCR, and its TCRdb copy is limited to in-frame clones, with some not included. The data hold 55,000 to 90,000 clones, with approximately 90% observed a single time. Trimming at V came to 3 bases and at J to 8 bases, leaving 7 bases not matched to a gene. The CDR3 is 16 residues long. Germline CDR1 MDHEN, CDR2 SYDVKM. The genes are TRBV28 and TRBJ1-6, with 10 bases matching TRBD1. The sequenced sample consisted of peripheral blood. This receptor was taken from a human donor in a cohort sampled during active COVID-19. Here the CDR3 DNA reads TGTGCCAGCAGTTTGTTTTCCGGGACAGGGGATTCACCCCTCCACTTT. The encoded protein is CASSLFSGTGDSPLHF.